This T cell receptor (beta chain) came from a study of monozygotic twins with cystic fibrosis. Profiled with immunoSEQ multiplex PCR; TCRdb holds only in-frame clones, not every one. There are about 22,000 clones in the sample; roughly 89% occur only once, and roughly 1.3% lies in the top ten. V lost 1 base to trimming and J lost 0 bases, with 10 bases between them. Germline V CDR1 and CDR2: MGHRA, YSYEKL. The CDR3 loop spans 15 amino acids. The rearrangement joins TRBV4-1 to TRBJ2-7; D remains unclear. The sample taken for sequencing was blood. The clonotype comes from a woman aged 25 to 39 with cystic fibrosis. CDR3 bases: TGCGCCAGCAGCCAAGTTTTTGAAGGCTCCTACGAGCAGTACTTC. Protein: CASSQVFEGSYEQYF.